The 13 T cell receptor beta chains listed next were all sequenced from one sample in a study of shared clonotypes between healthy human individuals (dated by TCRdb to about 2020). Library construction relied on the immunoSEQ multiplex PCR assay. TCRdb re-hosts the immuneACCESS table, in-frame sequences only. Its copies lack some clones; in the studies checked, an unresolved V gene accounts for under half of them, and the cause for the rest is not known. The sample yields about 1 million clones; around 74% were counted once. The top ten constitute about 1.5% of the sample. Sequencing used memory CD4+ T cells sorted from blood. Sample cell subset or site, as interpreted from the label and publication: CD45RA-negative fraction. These receptors all come from a man aged 18 to 30 in good health.

For this clone: Other DNA sequences from this sample encode an identical CDR3 as well. The chain is built from TRBV5-4 and TRBJ1-1; the D is unclear. V lost 0 bases, J lost 1 base, and 4 bases lay in between. Germline CDR1 SGHNT, CDR2 YYREEE (reference sequence). This CDR3 comprises 13 residues. This CDR3 is CASSLVANTEAFF. In DNA form, the CDR3 reads TGTGCCAGCAGCTTGGTCGCGAACACTGAAGCTTTCTTT. Combining the CDR3 with reference TRBV5-4 and TRBJ1-1 gives the whole variable domain ETGVTQSPTHLIKTRGQQVTLRCSSQSGHNTVSWYQQALGQGPQFIFQYYREEENGRGNFPPRFSGLQFPNYSSELNVNALELDDSALYLCASSLVANTEAFFGQGTRLTVV.

The V and J genes are TRBV5-1 and TRBJ2-3; TRBD2 aligns across 7 bases. V lost 6 bases to trimming and J lost 2 bases; unmatched junction nucleotides: 9. CDR1 and CDR2 from the germline V gene are SGHRS and YFSETQ. The CDR3 runs to 15 residues. Written as DNA, the CDR3 is TGCGCCAGCATTAAAACCACTAGCGACACAGATACGCAGTATTTT. Residues: CASIKTTSDTDTQYF. The full variable domain, rest sourced from reference TRBV5-1 and TRBJ2-3, is KAGVTQTPRYLIKTRGQQVTLSCSPISGHRSVSWYQQTPGQGLQFLFEYFSETQRNKGNFPGRFSGRQFSNSRSEMNVSTLELGDSALYLCASIKTTSDTDTQYFGPGTRLTVL.

The chain joins TRBV19 to TRBJ2-2, with D possibly called TRBD1 or TRBD2 (5 bases each). CDR1 and CDR2 from the germline V gene are LNHDA and SQIVND (reference sequence). CDR3 length: 16 amino acids. V was shortened by 3 bases and J by 8 bases, with 19 bases between the two germline ends. In nucleotides, the CDR3 is TGTGCCAGTAGTATTTCAGCCGGGACCTTTAGAGGGGAGCTGTTTTTT. Its protein product is CASSISAGTFRGELFF. Full variable domain (remainder filled in from reference TRBV19 and TRBJ2-2): DGGITQSPKYLFRKEGQNVTLSCEQNLNHDAMYWYRQDPGQGLRLIYYSQIVNDFQKGDIAEGYSVSREKKESFPLTVTSAQKNPTAFYLCASSISAGTFRGELFFGEGSRLTVL.

J is TRBJ1-6 and V is TRBV30, with no clear D. Trimming removed 0 bases from V and 9 bases from J, with 9 bases in between. The CDR3 has 13 residues. Germline V gene lookup returns CDR1 GTSNPN and CDR2 SVGIG (reference sequence). In DNA form, the CDR3 reads TGTGCCTGGAGTGTTGAGGCGGGTTCACCCCTCCACTTT. This translates into CAWSVEAGSPLHF.

This clone was counted between two and nine times. This chain links TRBV27 with TRBJ1-6, with 10 bases matching TRBD1. Germline CDR1 reads MNHEY; CDR2 reads SMNVEV (reference sequence). With 5 bases clipped from V and 7 bases from J, the junction kept 8 bases outside the gene matches. This CDR3 is built from 16 residues. CDR3 protein: CASSPRQGAPNSPLHF. The CDR3 region has the DNA TGTGCCAGCAGTCCCCGACAGGGGGCACCGAATTCACCCCTCCACTTT.

The chain couples TRBV15 to TRBJ1-3, with 8 bases identical to TRBD1. CDR1 is LNHNV, CDR2 YYDKDF, per germline (reference sequence). This CDR3 has 15 residues. V lost 2 bases, J lost 4 bases, and 4 bases stayed unmatched. CDR3 amino acids: CATSRRTGIGNTIYF. Written as DNA, the CDR3 is TGTGCCACCAGCAGAAGGACAGGGATCGGAAACACCATATATTTT. Full variable domain (missing parts from reference TRBV15 and TRBJ1-3): DAMVIQNPRYQVTQFGKPVTLSCSQTLNHNVMYWYQQKSSQAPKLLFHYYDKDFNNEADTPDNFQSRRPNTSFCFLDIRSPGLGDTAMYLCATSRRTGIGNTIYFGEGSWLTVV.

The chain couples TRBV6-5 to TRBJ2-2; D call uncertain. CDR3 length: 12 amino acids. Germline CDR1 MNHEY, CDR2 SVGAGI. The ends were cut back, 5 bases at V and 7 bases at J, with 8 bases in the middle. CDR3 DNA sequence: TGTGCCAGCAGTCTGCTCCTCGGGGAGCTGTTTTTT. Its translation: CASSLLLGELFF.

The chain employs TRBV28 and TRBJ1-2, with TRBD1 matching over 7 bases. Germline V gene data show CDR1 as MDHEN and CDR2 as SYDVKM. CDR3 length: 14 residues. V shed 6 bases and J 8 bases; nucleotides not matched to a gene: 12. The DNA for the CDR3 is TGTGCCAGCAGCGGCAGGGGGACCCTCGGGGGCTACACCTTC. Translating gives CASSGRGTLGGYTF.

The CDR3 region is CAWSVRTGWAEAFF. The CDR3 bases are TGTGCCTGGAGTGTCCGGACAGGGTGGGCTGAAGCTTTCTTT. The V and J genes are TRBV30 and TRBJ1-1, with 8 nucleotides matching TRBD1. CDR1 is GTSNPN and CDR2 is SVGIG in the germline V gene (reference sequence). V was clipped by 0 bases and J by 6 bases; unmatched bases: 6. CDR3 length equals 14 residues.

The V and J genes are TRBV5-1 and TRBJ1-6; D gene unclear. This CDR3 comprises 13 residues. The V and J ends lost 0 bases and 9 bases respectively, with 7 bases between them. CDR1 is SGHRS and CDR2 is YFSETQ in the germline V gene. In DNA, the CDR3 is TGCGCCAGCAGCTTGGAATCGGGTTCACCCCTCCACTTT. Translated: CASSLESGSPLHF.

The CDR3 DNA sequence: TGCGCCAGCAGGGTTCGAGTGGGCGGCAATCAGCCCCAGCATTTT. Its protein is CASRVRVGGNQPQHF. The V and J genes are TRBV4-1 and TRBJ1-5; D is undetermined. Germline lookup yields CDR1 MGHRA and CDR2 YSYEKL. V was cut by 6 bases and J by 2 bases, with 14 bases left in between. The CDR3 has 15 amino acids.

Written as DNA, the CDR3 is TGTGCCAGCTCACCCGCCCAGCAGGGAGATAATTCACCCCTCCACTTT. Translated: CASSPAQQGDNSPLHF. This chain joins TRBV18 and TRBJ1-6, with a possible D match to TRBD1 (5 bases). CDR3 length equals 16 residues. The germline V gene encodes CDR1 KGHSH and CDR2 LQKENI. The V end lost 3 bases, the J end lost 5 bases, and 14 bases lay between the germline ends.

V is TRBV15 and J is TRBJ1-1; D gene ambiguous. Trimming shortened V by 8 bases and J by 1 base, and 5 bases separated the two germline ends. Per germline, CDR1 LNHNV and CDR2 YYDKDF (reference sequence). This CDR3 has 11 amino acids. CDR3 in amino acids: CATRQNTEAFF. In DNA, the CDR3 is TGTGCCACCCGCCAGAACACTGAAGCTTTCTTT.